This T cell receptor (beta chain) was found in a study of blood T cell repertoires in COVID-19. Study as a whole: There were acute and convalescent COVID-19 samples, and they came from the United States, Italy and Spain. Sources were T cells, B-cell-depleted T cells, or PBMCs; the material itself was cDNA or gDNA.

Methods used by the authors: Estimation of nucleated cell counts was performed using reference gene primer amplification. Generated by immunoSEQ multiplex PCR, the TCRdb table keeps only in-frame clones and is missing some. V, J and clone size are those of that table, while D and trimming were read from the DNA. Of 71,000 or so clones in the sample, about 86% are singletons; the top ten hold approximately 15%. Germline V gives CDR1 SNHLY, CDR2 FYNNEI. V dropped 5 bases and J dropped 5 bases, with 10 bases sitting between them. CDR3 length equals 13 residues. This clone was found a few times. The genes are TRBV2 and TRBJ1-5; D is uncertain. Sequencing used peripheral blood. The origin of this receptor is an elderly man in a cohort sampled during active COVID-19. The DNA for the CDR3 is TGTGCCAGCAGTCGGGGTGTGGATCAGCCCCAGCATTTT. Protein: CASSRGVDQPQHF.